The rows below give T cell receptor beta chains drawn from one sample of a study of blood T cell repertoires in COVID-19. The method was immunoSEQ multiplex PCR; TCRdb's version includes in-frame clones alone and lacks a portion of them. The sample holds over 300,000 clones, approximately 88% seen once. The sequenced sample consisted of PBMCs or T cells enriched from blood (not recorded which). The receptors stem from a woman in her thirties with acute COVID-19. The CDR3 runs from the conserved cysteine through the conserved F or W. The order of the fields is D gene, clone size, V gene, J gene, CDR3 protein, CDR3 DNA. A D gene is named only where the DNA matches it firmly. Only some rows state a clone size, as once, few, many or a class for expanded clones.

d_call: NA; clone_size: few; v_call: TRBV6-5; j_call: TRBJ2-7; cdr3_aa: CASSRGLFYEQYF; cdr3_nt: TGTGCCAGCAGCAGGGGTTTGTTCTACGAGCAGTACTTC
d_call: NA; clone_size: NA; v_call: TRBV3-1/TRBV3-2; j_call: TRBJ1-4; cdr3_aa: CASSPQGEKLFF; cdr3_nt: TGTGCCAGCAGCCCGCAGGGGGAAAAACTGTTTTTT
d_call: TRBD1; clone_size: NA; v_call: TRBV12-5; j_call: TRBJ1-5; cdr3_aa: CASGSDRGSNQPQHF; cdr3_nt: TGTGCTAGTGGCTCGGACAGGGGGAGCAATCAGCCCCAGCATTTT
d_call: TRBD1; clone_size: NA; v_call: TRBV18; j_call: TRBJ2-5; cdr3_aa: CASSLGQGSQETQYF; cdr3_nt: TGTGCCAGCTCATTAGGACAGGGCAGCCAAGAGACCCAGTACTTC
d_call: TRBD1; clone_size: NA; v_call: TRBV5-1; j_call: TRBJ1-4; cdr3_aa: CASSPGGSNEKLFF; cdr3_nt: TGCGCCAGCAGCCCAGGGGGCTCTAATGAAAAACTGTTTTTT
d_call: TRBD2; clone_size: few; v_call: TRBV19; j_call: TRBJ2-7; cdr3_aa: CASSTSRGSGAYEQYF; cdr3_nt: TGTGCCAGTAGTACCTCGAGGGGTAGCGGGGCCTACGAGCAGTACTTC
d_call: NA; clone_size: few; v_call: TRBV10-3; j_call: TRBJ2-7; cdr3_aa: CAISDRGTYEQYF; cdr3_nt: TGTGCCATCAGTGACAGGGGAACCTACGAGCAGTACTTC
d_call: TRBD1; clone_size: NA; v_call: TRBV23-1; j_call: TRBJ2-4; cdr3_aa: CASKPTGGACQMMGSPKNIQYF; cdr3_nt: TGCGCCAGCAAACCTACAGGGGGCGCGTGTCAAATGATGGGTAGCCCCAAAAACATTCAGTACTTC
d_call: NA; clone_size: NA; v_call: TRBV4-1; j_call: TRBJ1-2; cdr3_aa: CASSQDSNYGYTF; cdr3_nt: TGCGCCAGCAGCCAGGACAGTAACTATGGCTACACCTTC
d_call: NA; clone_size: NA; v_call: TRBV27; j_call: TRBJ2-1; cdr3_aa: CASSLFRGGEDNEQFF; cdr3_nt: TGTGCCAGCAGTTTATTCCGGGGTGGGGAGGACAATGAGCAGTTCTTC
d_call: NA; clone_size: NA; v_call: TRBV24-1; j_call: TRBJ1-2; cdr3_aa: CATSDPGLSYGYTF; cdr3_nt: TGTGCCACCAGTGATCCGGGACTGTCCTATGGCTACACCTTC
d_call: NA; clone_size: NA; v_call: TRBV6-1; j_call: TRBJ2-5; cdr3_aa: CASSEAWDFDGTQYF; cdr3_nt: TGTGCCAGCAGTGAAGCCTGGGACTTCGATGGGACCCAGTACTTC
d_call: TRBD1; clone_size: NA; v_call: TRBV27; j_call: TRBJ2-2; cdr3_aa: CASSSGTDTEELFF; cdr3_nt: TGTGCCAGCAGTTCTGGGACAGACACCGAGGAGCTGTTTTTT
d_call: TRBD1; clone_size: NA; v_call: TRBV5-4; j_call: TRBJ1-2; cdr3_aa: CASSRDRFSWGYTF; cdr3_nt: TGTGCCAGCAGCCGGGACAGGTTCTCATGGGGCTACACCTTC
d_call: TRBD2; clone_size: NA; v_call: TRBV5-1; j_call: TRBJ2-2; cdr3_aa: CASSLVAGYTGELFF; cdr3_nt: TGCGCCAGCAGCCTAGTAGCGGGGTACACCGGGGAGCTGTTTTTT
d_call: NA; clone_size: NA; v_call: TRBV2; j_call: TRBJ1-1; cdr3_aa: CASRGDYHPTEAFF; cdr3_nt: TGTGCCAGCAGGGGGGACTATCATCCCACTGAAGCTTTCTTT
d_call: TRBD2; clone_size: NA; v_call: TRBV14; j_call: TRBJ2-3; cdr3_aa: CASSQDWRGGDTQYF; cdr3_nt: TGTGCCAGCAGCCAAGATTGGCGGGGGGGAGATACGCAGTATTTT
d_call: NA; clone_size: NA; v_call: TRBV9; j_call: TRBJ2-6; cdr3_aa: CASSDLTGISGANVLTF; cdr3_nt: TGTGCCAGCAGCGATTTAACAGGAATCTCTGGGGCCAACGTCCTGACTTTC
d_call: NA; clone_size: NA; v_call: TRBV6-4; j_call: TRBJ2-3; cdr3_aa: CASSDNRETDTQYF; cdr3_nt: TGTGCCAGCAGTGATAACAGGGAGACGGATACGCAGTATTTT
d_call: NA; clone_size: NA; v_call: TRBV7-2; j_call: TRBJ2-3; cdr3_aa: CASSLGTSLFTDTQYF; cdr3_nt: TGTGCCAGCAGCTTAGGTACTAGCCTATTCACAGATACGCAGTATTTT
d_call: TRBD1; clone_size: NA; v_call: TRBV27; j_call: TRBJ1-6; cdr3_aa: CASSSPGQGDSPLHF; cdr3_nt: TGTGCCAGCAGTTCCCCGGGACAGGGCGATTCACCCCTCCACTTT
d_call: TRBD2; clone_size: NA; v_call: TRBV2; j_call: TRBJ2-7; cdr3_aa: CASVNPATSSFEQYF; cdr3_nt: TGTGCCAGCGTGAACCCGGCGACTAGCAGCTTCGAGCAGTACTTC
d_call: NA; clone_size: NA; v_call: TRBV23-1; j_call: TRBJ1-1; cdr3_aa: CASRVVGPYSQNTEAFF; cdr3_nt: TGCGCCAGCAGAGTTGTGGGGCCCTACTCTCAGAACACTGAAGCTTTCTTT
d_call: NA; clone_size: NA; v_call: TRBV5-6; j_call: TRBJ1-1; cdr3_aa: CASSWDQGFSISNTEAFF; cdr3_nt: TGTGCCAGCAGCTGGGACCAGGGGTTCTCCATATCGAACACTGAAGCTTTCTTT
d_call: TRBD2; clone_size: NA; v_call: TRBV7-2; j_call: TRBJ2-3; cdr3_aa: CASRRKPGLAGINADTQYF; cdr3_nt: TGTGCCAGCAGGAGAAAACCGGGACTAGCGGGGATTAACGCAGATACGCAGTATTTT
d_call: TRBD2; clone_size: NA; v_call: TRBV11-3; j_call: TRBJ2-3; cdr3_aa: CASSRGGQGDTQYF; cdr3_nt: TGTGCCAGCAGCCGGGGGGGCCAAGGAGATACGCAGTATTTT
d_call: NA; clone_size: NA; v_call: TRBV7-9; j_call: TRBJ1-3; cdr3_aa: CASSLFGGPAGNTIYF; cdr3_nt: TGTGCCAGCAGCTTATTTGGTGGCCCAGCTGGAAACACCATATATTTT
d_call: TRBD2; clone_size: NA; v_call: TRBV27; j_call: TRBJ2-3; cdr3_aa: CASSPFGLAGGSVTQYF; cdr3_nt: TGTGCCAGCAGTCCCTTCGGACTAGCGGGGGGGTCAGTTACGCAGTATTTT
d_call: NA; clone_size: NA; v_call: TRBV12-5; j_call: TRBJ2-3; cdr3_aa: CASGLVRADTQYF; cdr3_nt: TGTGCTAGTGGTTTGGTACGGGCAGATACGCAGTATTTT
d_call: NA; clone_size: NA; v_call: TRBV18; j_call: TRBJ1-2; cdr3_aa: CASSPLALLGYTF; cdr3_nt: TGTGCCAGCTCCCCACTGGCCCTGTTAGGCTACACCTTC
d_call: TRBD2; clone_size: NA; v_call: TRBV5-6; j_call: TRBJ2-1; cdr3_aa: CASSLRGGETYNEQFF; cdr3_nt: TGTGCCAGCAGCTTGAGGGGAGGGGAAACCTACAATGAGCAGTTCTTC
d_call: NA; clone_size: few; v_call: TRBV2; j_call: TRBJ2-1; cdr3_aa: CASRLAVASSYNEQFF; cdr3_nt: TGTGCCAGCAGGTTGGCGGTTGCAAGCTCCTACAATGAGCAGTTCTTC
d_call: TRBD1; clone_size: NA; v_call: TRBV5-1; j_call: TRBJ2-3; cdr3_aa: CASSLGQGAGTDTQYF; cdr3_nt: TGCGCCAGCAGCTTGGGACAGGGGGCCGGCACAGATACGCAGTATTTT
d_call: TRBD2; clone_size: NA; v_call: TRBV10-2; j_call: TRBJ2-3; cdr3_aa: CASSDRTSGTDTQYF; cdr3_nt: TGCGCCAGCAGTGACCGGACTAGCGGAACTGATACGCAGTATTTT
d_call: NA; clone_size: NA; v_call: TRBV7-9; j_call: TRBJ1-4; cdr3_aa: CASSPAVATNEKLFF; cdr3_nt: TGTGCCAGCAGCCCCGCGGTTGCAACTAATGAAAAACTGTTTTTT
d_call: TRBD1; clone_size: NA; v_call: TRBV10-3; j_call: TRBJ2-5; cdr3_aa: CAISEPGQGQETQYF; cdr3_nt: TGTGCCATCAGTGAGCCGGGACAGGGGCAAGAGACCCAGTACTTC
d_call: NA; clone_size: once; v_call: TRBV11-3; j_call: TRBJ2-2; cdr3_aa: CASSFGGLATGELFF; cdr3_nt: TGTGCCAGCAGCTTCGGGGGGCTCGCCACCGGGGAGCTGTTTTTT
d_call: TRBD1; clone_size: NA; v_call: TRBV2; j_call: TRBJ2-7; cdr3_aa: CASSLGQAVAYEQYF; cdr3_nt: TGTGCCAGCAGTCTGGGACAGGCAGTTGCCTACGAGCAGTACTTC
d_call: TRBD2; clone_size: NA; v_call: TRBV24-1; j_call: TRBJ2-5; cdr3_aa: CATSDESGAPTQYF; cdr3_nt: TGTGCCACCAGTGATGAGAGCGGGGCCCCGACCCAGTACTTC
d_call: TRBD1; clone_size: NA; v_call: TRBV27; j_call: TRBJ1-2; cdr3_aa: CASSTGQGYYGYTF; cdr3_nt: TGTGCCAGCAGCACCGGACAGGGCTACTATGGCTACACCTTC
d_call: NA; clone_size: NA; v_call: TRBV12-5; j_call: TRBJ2-3; cdr3_aa: CASGLSSRDTQYF; cdr3_nt: TGTGCTAGTGGTTTGTCGTCCCGGGATACGCAGTATTTT
d_call: TRBD1; clone_size: few; v_call: TRBV2; j_call: TRBJ1-1; cdr3_aa: CASSHPGQGSNTEAFF; cdr3_nt: TGTGCCAGCAGTCATCCGGGACAGGGCTCGAACACTGAAGCTTTCTTT
d_call: NA; clone_size: NA; v_call: TRBV11-2; j_call: TRBJ1-1; cdr3_aa: CASSMSIRQETEAFF; cdr3_nt: TGTGCCAGCAGCATGAGTATAAGACAGGAAACTGAAGCTTTCTTT
d_call: TRBD1; clone_size: NA; v_call: TRBV27; j_call: TRBJ1-1; cdr3_aa: CASRLIGNRGRVGNTEAFF; cdr3_nt: TGTGCCAGCCGATTAATCGGTAACAGGGGGCGAGTAGGGAACACTGAAGCTTTCTTT
d_call: TRBD1; clone_size: NA; v_call: TRBV28; j_call: TRBJ2-7; cdr3_aa: CASVTGGTEQYF; cdr3_nt: TGTGCCAGCGTGACAGGGGGCACCGAGCAGTACTTC
d_call: NA; clone_size: few; v_call: TRBV7-3; j_call: TRBJ1-1; cdr3_aa: CASSLLGVTEAFF; cdr3_nt: TGTGCCAGCAGCTTATTGGGAGTGACTGAAGCTTTCTTT
d_call: NA; clone_size: NA; v_call: TRBV6-5; j_call: TRBJ1-2; cdr3_aa: CASSYSKAGDRYTF; cdr3_nt: TGTGCCAGCAGTTACTCGAAGGCGGGGGATCGCTACACCTTC
d_call: TRBD1; clone_size: few; v_call: TRBV19; j_call: TRBJ2-1; cdr3_aa: CASRPTGIGDGEQFF; cdr3_nt: TGTGCCAGTAGGCCGACAGGGATTGGGGACGGTGAGCAGTTCTTC
d_call: TRBD1; clone_size: NA; v_call: TRBV18; j_call: TRBJ2-7; cdr3_aa: CASSQTLPGQGSYEQYF; cdr3_nt: TGTGCCAGCTCACAAACCCTGCCGGGACAGGGTTCCTACGAGCAGTACTTC
d_call: NA; clone_size: NA; v_call: TRBV12-3/TRBV12-4; j_call: TRBJ2-5; cdr3_aa: CASSRHWETQYF; cdr3_nt: TGTGCCAGCAGTAGACATTGGGAGACCCAGTACTTC
d_call: NA; clone_size: NA; v_call: TRBV7-8; j_call: TRBJ1-5; cdr3_aa: CASSPGFSDQPQHF; cdr3_nt: TGTGCCAGCAGCCCAGGGTTTTCGGATCAGCCCCAGCATTTT
d_call: TRBD2; clone_size: NA; v_call: TRBV5-1; j_call: TRBJ2-3; cdr3_aa: CASSWGSSGGSTDTQYF; cdr3_nt: TGCGCCAGCAGCTGGGGCTCTAGCGGGGGAAGCACAGATACGCAGTATTTT
d_call: NA; clone_size: NA; v_call: TRBV7-3; j_call: TRBJ2-1; cdr3_aa: CASSLGVGTNNEQFF; cdr3_nt: TGTGCCAGCAGCTTAGGGGTAGGGACAAACAATGAGCAGTTCTTC
d_call: TRBD1; clone_size: NA; v_call: TRBV29-1; j_call: TRBJ1-5; cdr3_aa: CSVAAGTGSNQPQHF; cdr3_nt: TGCAGCGTTGCCGCCGGGACAGGGTCGAACCAGCCCCAGCATTTT
d_call: NA; clone_size: NA; v_call: TRBV20-1; j_call: TRBJ2-3; cdr3_aa: CSASLAGSTDTQYF; cdr3_nt: TGCAGTGCTAGTCTGGCGGGGAGCACAGATACGCAGTATTTT